Listed below are T cell receptor beta chains from one sample, sequenced in a study of cytomegalovirus exposure and HLA in healthy donors. Some clones are missing from TCRdb's copy, which holds only in-frame ones; the method was immunoSEQ multiplex PCR. The sample lists roughly 190,000 clones; around 68% were seen once. Specimen: PBMCs. The receptor set was obtained from a man in his forties in good health and CMV-seronegative. CDR3s include the opening cysteine and the closing phenylalanine or tryptophan. D genes are given only for firm matches. A clone size is listed for some rows: how often the clone was seen (once, few, many), or a class if it is expanded.

d_call: TRBD2; v_call: TRBV6-5; j_call: TRBJ2-3; cdr3_length: 14; clone_size: -; cdr3_nt: TGTGCCAGCAGCCAACTAGCGGCCACAGATACGCAGTATTTT; cdr3_aa: CASSQLAATDTQYF
d_call: -; v_call: TRBV2; j_call: TRBJ1-1; cdr3_length: 12; clone_size: -; cdr3_nt: TGTGCCAGCACCCTTGAATCCGTAGTAGCTTTCTTT; cdr3_aa: CASTLESVVAFF
d_call: -; v_call: TRBV5-1; j_call: TRBJ2-7; cdr3_length: 14; clone_size: few; cdr3_nt: TGCGCCAGCAGCTTGGTTGGCGGGGACTACGAGCAGTACTTC; cdr3_aa: CASSLVGGDYEQYF
d_call: TRBD1; v_call: TRBV28; j_call: TRBJ1-3; cdr3_length: 15; clone_size: -; cdr3_nt: TGTGCCAGCAGTACACAACAGGGGGTTGAGAACACCATATATTTT; cdr3_aa: CASSTQQGVENTIYF
d_call: -; v_call: TRBV4-2; j_call: TRBJ1-1; cdr3_length: 15; clone_size: few; cdr3_nt: TGTGCCAGCAGCCCCCGGACAGAGGCGGGCACTGAAGCTTTCTTT; cdr3_aa: CASSPRTEAGTEAFF
d_call: -; v_call: TRBV6-6; j_call: TRBJ2-3; cdr3_length: 13; clone_size: few; cdr3_nt: TGTGCCAGCAGGCGGGACAGCACAGATACGCAGTATTTT; cdr3_aa: CASRRDSTDTQYF
d_call: TRBD1; v_call: TRBV5-1; j_call: TRBJ2-1; cdr3_length: 14; clone_size: few; cdr3_nt: TGCGCCAGCAGCATCCAGACAGGGGGCAATGAGCAGTTCTTC; cdr3_aa: CASSIQTGGNEQFF
d_call: -; v_call: TRBV7-9; j_call: TRBJ2-7; cdr3_length: 11; clone_size: -; cdr3_nt: TGTGCCAGCAGCTTACAGGACGAGCAGTACTTC; cdr3_aa: CASSLQDEQYF
d_call: -; v_call: TRBV5-1; j_call: TRBJ1-3; cdr3_length: 15; clone_size: -; cdr3_nt: TGCGCCAGCAGCTTGGGACAGAATAATAAAAACACCATATATTTT; cdr3_aa: CASSLGQNNKNTIYF
d_call: -; v_call: TRBV19; j_call: TRBJ1-1; cdr3_length: 14; clone_size: few; cdr3_nt: TGTGCCAGTAGTGCCGGGTTAGACTACACTGAAGCTTTCTTT; cdr3_aa: CASSAGLDYTEAFF
d_call: TRBD1; v_call: TRBV18; j_call: TRBJ1-1; cdr3_length: 14; clone_size: -; cdr3_nt: TGTGCCAGCTCACCCGGGACAGGGAACACTGAAGCTTTCTTT; cdr3_aa: CASSPGTGNTEAFF
d_call: -; v_call: TRBV14; j_call: TRBJ1-3; cdr3_length: 16; clone_size: -; cdr3_nt: TGTGCCAGCAGCCACTCCTTGGCAGGGCCTGGAAACACCATATATTTT; cdr3_aa: CASSHSLAGPGNTIYF
d_call: -; v_call: TRBV7-3; j_call: TRBJ2-3; cdr3_length: 13; clone_size: -; cdr3_nt: TGTGCCAGCAGCCATAGCGGCACAGATACGCAGTATTTT; cdr3_aa: CASSHSGTDTQYF
d_call: TRBD1; v_call: TRBV5-1; j_call: TRBJ2-2; cdr3_length: 14; clone_size: once; cdr3_nt: TGCGCCAGCGACGAGGGACAGGGGGCCGGGGAGCTGTTTTTT; cdr3_aa: CASDEGQGAGELFF
d_call: TRBD1; v_call: TRBV7-8; j_call: TRBJ2-5; cdr3_length: 16; clone_size: -; cdr3_nt: TGTGCCAGCAGCCCCCAAACAGGGGGCGCGTTTGAGACCCAGTACTTC; cdr3_aa: CASSPQTGGAFETQYF
d_call: -; v_call: TRBV7-7; j_call: TRBJ2-5; cdr3_length: 13; clone_size: -; cdr3_nt: TGTGCCAGCAGCTCAGGGCAGCAAGAGACCCAGTACTTC; cdr3_aa: CASSSGQQETQYF
d_call: TRBD2; v_call: TRBV28; j_call: TRBJ2-4; cdr3_length: 18; clone_size: -; cdr3_nt: TGTGCCAGCAAGGGGACTAGCGGGGGGGCCGGGACCAAAAACATTCAGTACTTC; cdr3_aa: CASKGTSGGAGTKNIQYF
d_call: TRBD1; v_call: TRBV29-1; j_call: TRBJ1-1; cdr3_length: 14; clone_size: -; cdr3_nt: TGCAGCGCTAGATATGGACAGGGGGCCACTGAAGCTTTCTTT; cdr3_aa: CSARYGQGATEAFF
d_call: TRBD1; v_call: TRBV19; j_call: TRBJ2-7; cdr3_length: 14; clone_size: -; cdr3_nt: TGTGCCTCTAGGCAAGGGGGCGGTCAGTACGAGCAGTACTTC; cdr3_aa: CASRQGGGQYEQYF
d_call: TRBD1; v_call: TRBV9; j_call: TRBJ1-2; cdr3_length: 14; clone_size: -; cdr3_nt: TGTGCCAGCAGCGGTTTGGGACAGAACTATGGCTACACCTTC; cdr3_aa: CASSGLGQNYGYTF
d_call: TRBD1; v_call: TRBV9; j_call: TRBJ2-1; cdr3_length: 17; clone_size: once; cdr3_nt: TGTGCCAGCAGCGTATCTTTAGGGGACAGCGTGGGCAATGAGCAGTTCTTC; cdr3_aa: CASSVSLGDSVGNEQFF
d_call: TRBD1; v_call: TRBV7-2; j_call: TRBJ2-3; cdr3_length: 14; clone_size: -; cdr3_nt: TGTGCCAGCAGCAACCAGGGGGGCACAGATACGCAGTATTTT; cdr3_aa: CASSNQGGTDTQYF
d_call: -; v_call: TRBV4-2; j_call: TRBJ2-2; cdr3_length: 15; clone_size: -; cdr3_nt: TGTGCCAGCAGCCAAGATCGTACAGACACCGGGGAGCTGTTTTTT; cdr3_aa: CASSQDRTDTGELFF
d_call: -; v_call: TRBV6-1; j_call: TRBJ2-5; cdr3_length: 14; clone_size: -; cdr3_nt: TGTGCCAGCAGTGAACTCCAGGGACTGGAGACCCAGTACTTC; cdr3_aa: CASSELQGLETQYF
d_call: -; v_call: TRBV27; j_call: TRBJ1-2; cdr3_length: 16; clone_size: -; cdr3_nt: TGTGCCAGCAGTTTATCGTACGGGAGACCTAACTATGGCTACACCTTC; cdr3_aa: CASSLSYGRPNYGYTF
d_call: -; v_call: TRBV7-2; j_call: TRBJ1-6; cdr3_length: 13; clone_size: -; cdr3_nt: TGTGCCAGCAGCCCCCTATCTAATTCACCCCTCCACTTT; cdr3_aa: CASSPLSNSPLHF
d_call: -; v_call: TRBV5-1; j_call: TRBJ2-6; cdr3_length: 16; clone_size: few; cdr3_nt: TGCGCCAGCAGCTTGAACACGCTCTCTGGGGCCAACGTCCTGACTTTC; cdr3_aa: CASSLNTLSGANVLTF
d_call: -; v_call: TRBV7-6; j_call: TRBJ2-3; cdr3_length: 14; clone_size: -; cdr3_nt: TGTGCCAGCAGCTTCAGGGGTCCAGGGGATACGCAGTATTTT; cdr3_aa: CASSFRGPGDTQYF
d_call: TRBD1; v_call: TRBV7-2; j_call: TRBJ1-6; cdr3_length: 17; clone_size: -; cdr3_nt: TGTGCCAGCAGGGACAGGGGGCGCTTCCCCGATAATTCACCCCTCCACTTT; cdr3_aa: CASRDRGRFPDNSPLHF
d_call: TRBD1; v_call: TRBV5-4; j_call: TRBJ2-7; cdr3_length: 13; clone_size: -; cdr3_nt: TGTGCCAGCAGCTCGGGACAGGTAGGCGAGCAGTACTTC; cdr3_aa: CASSSGQVGEQYF
d_call: -; v_call: TRBV30; j_call: TRBJ2-7; cdr3_length: 11; clone_size: -; cdr3_nt: TGTGCCTGGCACAGGGACTACGAGCAGTACTTC; cdr3_aa: CAWHRDYEQYF
d_call: TRBD1; v_call: TRBV30; j_call: TRBJ1-5; cdr3_length: 15; clone_size: -; cdr3_nt: TGTGCCTGGAGGGCCGGGACAGCCTCCAATCAGCCCCAGCATTTT; cdr3_aa: CAWRAGTASNQPQHF
d_call: -; v_call: TRBV6-5; j_call: TRBJ2-5; cdr3_length: 16; clone_size: -; cdr3_nt: TGTGCCAGCAGTTACGGAAGATACTACGGGCAAGAGACCCAGTACTTC; cdr3_aa: CASSYGRYYGQETQYF
d_call: TRBD1; v_call: TRBV4-2; j_call: TRBJ2-3; cdr3_length: 21; clone_size: few; cdr3_nt: TGTGCCAGCAGCCAAAAAGGCGGGACAGGGGTAACCCCCACCTCGGGAAGTACGCAGTATTTT; cdr3_aa: CASSQKGGTGVTPTSGSTQYF
d_call: -; v_call: TRBV28; j_call: TRBJ2-3; cdr3_length: 13; clone_size: -; cdr3_nt: TGTGCCAGCAGCCCACTAGAACGGGATACGCAGTATTTT; cdr3_aa: CASSPLERDTQYF
d_call: TRBD1; v_call: TRBV2; j_call: TRBJ2-7; cdr3_length: 14; clone_size: -; cdr3_nt: TGTGCCAGCAGTGGCGGACAGGGGCTCATCGAGCAGTACTTC; cdr3_aa: CASSGGQGLIEQYF
d_call: -; v_call: TRBV7-8; j_call: TRBJ2-3; cdr3_length: 16; clone_size: -; cdr3_nt: TGTGCCAGCAGCGTAAATAGTGGCGGGGCGACAGATACGCAGTATTTT; cdr3_aa: CASSVNSGGATDTQYF
d_call: TRBD1; v_call: TRBV30; j_call: TRBJ1-6; cdr3_length: 15; clone_size: -; cdr3_nt: TGTGCCTGGCAGGGACAGTCCAGCCTAAATTCACCCCTCCACTTT; cdr3_aa: CAWQGQSSLNSPLHF
d_call: -; v_call: TRBV7-3; j_call: TRBJ2-5; cdr3_length: 13; clone_size: -; cdr3_nt: TGTGCCAGCAGCTTAGGGGCTGGTGAGACCCAGTACTTC; cdr3_aa: CASSLGAGETQYF
d_call: TRBD2; v_call: TRBV7-9; j_call: TRBJ2-3; cdr3_length: 15; clone_size: few; cdr3_nt: TGTTCCAGCGAAACGGGGGGGGGTAACGCAGATACGCAGTATTTT; cdr3_aa: CSSETGGGNADTQYF
d_call: -; v_call: TRBV18; j_call: TRBJ2-5; cdr3_length: 12; clone_size: -; cdr3_nt: TGTGCCAGCTCACCGGCCAGAGAGACCCAGTACTTC; cdr3_aa: CASSPARETQYF
d_call: -; v_call: TRBV18; j_call: TRBJ2-3; cdr3_length: 14; clone_size: once; cdr3_nt: TGTGCCAGCTCACCAGCTAATCCCCGGGATACGCAGTATTTT; cdr3_aa: CASSPANPRDTQYF